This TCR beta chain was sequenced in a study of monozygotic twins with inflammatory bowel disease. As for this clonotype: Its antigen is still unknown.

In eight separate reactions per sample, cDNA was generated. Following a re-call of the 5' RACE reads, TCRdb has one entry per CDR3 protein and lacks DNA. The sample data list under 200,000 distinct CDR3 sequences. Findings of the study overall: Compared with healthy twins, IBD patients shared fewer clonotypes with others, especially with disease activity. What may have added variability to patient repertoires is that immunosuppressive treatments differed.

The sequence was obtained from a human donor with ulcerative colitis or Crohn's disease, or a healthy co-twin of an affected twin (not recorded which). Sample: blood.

The CDR3 here is CASSLGTTPQHF. This chain links TRBV12-3 or TRBV12-4 with TRBJ1-5; TCRdb's assignment of TRBD1 cannot be checked, as there is no DNA. The length of the CDR3 is 12 residues.